The clone carrying this TCR beta chain has a single count. Germline loops: CDR1 MNHEY, CDR2 SVGAGI. The V and J ends lost 6 bases and 5 bases respectively, with 13 bases between them. The CDR3 runs 13 residues. This sample stems from a study of blood T cell repertoires in COVID-19. Across the study: The United States, Italy and Spain supplied acute and convalescent COVID-19 samples.

The authors' processing: Estimates of nucleated cell counts were drawn from the amplification of reference gene primers. Clones were sequenced by immunoSEQ multiplex PCR, and TCRdb holds only the in-frame ones, with some missing. Clone size and V and J calls were adopted from that table, with D and trimming inferred from the DNA. The table shows 65,000 to 75,000 clones, with about 81% occurring only once. The receptor was isolated from an elderly man with acute or convalescent COVID-19. V usage is TRBV6-5 and J usage is TRBJ2-5; a possible D gene is TRBD2 (5 bases). The sample comprised peripheral blood. The CDR3 sequence: CASRKRGVETQYF. The DNA of the CDR3 is TGTGCCAGCAGAAAACGGGGAGTCGAGACCCAGTACTTC.